The subject of this entry is one T cell receptor beta chain. Its antigen is unknown. Alongside a J-beta primer mix, a sample-barcoded 5' primer served in a second PCR lasting roughly 6 to 11 cycles. One entry per CDR3 protein results from TCRdb running MiXCR on the 5' RACE reads. The table lists 650,000 to 1,000,000 distinct CDR3 sequences, 35% to 40% of them singletons. This record comes from a study of blood T cells in healthy people across ages. Study results and caveats: Getting older went along with TCR beta diversity per million T cells dropping roughly linearly. Total diversity from one million sequenced T cells was likely underestimated.

Each sample yielded at least 7 million isolated PBMCs. Extraction yielded at least 5 micrograms of total RNA per sample. The V end lost 6 bases, the J end lost 13 bases, and 9 bases lay between the germline ends. Looked up from germline, CDR1 is SQVTM and CDR2 is ANQGSEA. There are 8 residues in the CDR3. The origin of this receptor is a man aged 18-30 years in good health. This sequence joins TRBV29-1 and TRBJ2-5; TRBD2 is a possible D gene (6 bases). Sequences were obtained from blood. This CDR3 reads CSVEGSYF. In DNA, the CDR3 is TGCAGCGTGGAGGGGTCGTACTTC.